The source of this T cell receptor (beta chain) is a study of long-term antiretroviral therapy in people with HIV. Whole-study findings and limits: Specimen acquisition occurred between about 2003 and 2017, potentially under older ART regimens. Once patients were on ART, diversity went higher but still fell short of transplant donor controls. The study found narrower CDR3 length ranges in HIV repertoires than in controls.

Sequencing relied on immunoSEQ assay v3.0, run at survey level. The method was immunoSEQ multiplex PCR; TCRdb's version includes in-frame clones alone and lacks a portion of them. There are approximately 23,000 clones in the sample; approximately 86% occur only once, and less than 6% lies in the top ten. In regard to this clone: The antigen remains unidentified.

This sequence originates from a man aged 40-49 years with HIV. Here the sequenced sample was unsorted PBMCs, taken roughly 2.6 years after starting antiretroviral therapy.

In DNA form, the CDR3 reads TGTGCCAGCAGTCAGACAGGGGGCACCTATGGCTACACCTTC. Amino acids: CASSQTGGTYGYTF. The chain is built from TRBV27 and TRBJ1-2, with 10 bases identical to TRBD1. This CDR3 contains 14 residues. Looked up from germline, CDR1 is MNHEY and CDR2 is SMNVEV (reference sequence). J gave up 4 bases and V 5 bases, and 4 bases lay outside the gene matches.